Presented here are 23 T cell receptor beta chains from one specimen sequenced in a study of T cells after yellow fever vaccination. TCRdb reprocessed the 5' RACE reads with MiXCR, giving one entry per CDR3 protein. Of 450,000 to 600,000 distinct CDR3 sequences listed, roughly 14% are singletons. This sample comprised PBMCs, obtained on the day of the yellow fever booster vaccination. Receptor source: a man aged 30-40 years who received the YFV17D yellow fever vaccine.

This clonotype came up a few times. The chain uses TRBV29-1 and TRBJ2-5, with 9 bases that match TRBD2. Germline V CDR1 and CDR2: SQVTM, ANQGSEA. This CDR3 comprises 15 residues. V trimming: 3 bases; J trimming: 1 base; junction bases outside the gene matches: 6. In DNA form, the CDR3 reads TGCAGCGTTGACGCTAGCGGGGATTCCCAAGAGACCCAGTACTTC. This encodes CSVDASGDSQETQYF.

The V gene is TRBV4-3, the J gene TRBJ2-1; D perhaps matches TRBD2 (6 bases). The germline gives CDR1 LGHNA, CDR2 YSLEER. The V end was cut by 5 bases, the J end by 4 bases, with 21 bases between. This CDR3 spans 17 amino acids. CDR3 protein: CASSSIRDSENYNEQFF. CDR3 sequence (DNA): TGCGCCAGCAGCAGTATACGGGACTCGGAGAATTACAATGAGCAGTTCTTC.

This clonotype was seen a handful of times. This chain connects TRBV9 to TRBJ2-5; possible D gene TRBD2, 5 bases. Trimming cost V 3 bases and J 5 bases, with 14 bases left between them. The CDR3 is made up of 14 amino acids. The germline gives CDR1 SGDLS, CDR2 YYNGEE. CDR3 region: CASSAEVAGETQYF. For the CDR3, the DNA is TGTGCCAGCAGCGCCGAGGTCGCGGGCGAGACCCAGTACTTC.

This clonotype was detected a few times. This chain links TRBV4-3 with TRBJ2-1; D is perhaps TRBD1 or TRBD2 (6 bases each). CDR3 length: 18 residues. Germline CDR1 LGHNA, CDR2 YSLEER. V was shortened by 0 bases and J by 10 bases, with 25 bases between the two germline ends. The CDR3 reads CASSQEPTEGGILAEQFF. In DNA, the CDR3 is TGCGCCAGCAGCCAAGAACCCACCGAGGGGGGTATTCTAGCGGAGCAGTTCTTC.

V gene TRBV12-3 or TRBV12-4 combines with J gene TRBJ1-5; no firm D call. This CDR3 is 15 amino acids long. The ends were cut back, 6 bases at V and 5 bases at J, with 17 bases in the middle. The CDR3 sequence is CASRGGSLPHQPQHF. Here the CDR3 DNA reads TGTGCCAGCAGGGGAGGATCTCTTCCCCATCAGCCCCAGCATTTT.

This clonotype was observed a handful of times. The genes are TRBV5-1 and TRBJ2-3, with TRBD2 matching 9 bases. The length of the CDR3 is 16 residues. The V and J ends lost 1 base and 6 bases, in that order; junction bases with no gene match: 9. Germline V gene sequence: CDR1 SGHRS, CDR2 YFSETQ. The DNA for the CDR3 is TGCGCCAGCAGCTTGAAAGCGGGAGGATACGCCGATACGCAGTATTTT. It codes for CASSLKAGGYADTQYF.

This clonotype was observed a handful of times. The chain joins TRBV21-1 to TRBJ1-5; the DNA was not used to check the table's D call, TRBD1. TRBV21-1 is a listed pseudogene. The CDR3 runs 14 residues. CDR3 loop: CASHGGTGDQPQHF. As DNA, the CDR3 is TGTGCCAGCCACGGAGGAACAGGGGATCAGCCCCAGCATTTT.

The rearrangement links TRBV20-1 to TRBJ2-3; 12 nucleotides agree with TRBD2. The germline CDR1 and CDR2 sequences are DFQATT and SNEGSKA (reference sequence). CDR3 length: 13 amino acids. V dropped 8 bases and J dropped 6; count of bases not matched to a gene: 6. The CDR3 protein is CSRLAGVGDTQYF. As DNA, the CDR3 is TGCAGTCGACTAGCGGGAGTAGGTGATACGCAGTATTTT.

The CDR3 loop reads CAISGPEGAGNTIYF. CDR3 coding DNA: TGTGCCATCAGTGGGCCCGAGGGTGCTGGAAACACCATATATTTT. This rearrangement joins TRBV10-3 to TRBJ1-3; no firm D call. Trimming stripped 4 bases from V and 2 bases from J, with 12 bases between. Germline V gene sequence: CDR1 ENHRY, CDR2 SYGVKD. The CDR3 contains 15 residues.

The J gene is TRBJ2-3, the V gene TRBV5-1; 9 bases agree with TRBD2. CDR3 length: 15 amino acids. Trimming cost V 4 bases and J 5 bases; bases outside gene matches: 8. Germline V lookup: CDR1 SGHRS, CDR2 YFSETQ. In nucleotides, the CDR3 is TGCGCCAGCAGCCATAGCGGGAGCCCCGGAGATACGCAGTATTTT. It specifies CASSHSGSPGDTQYF.

This sequence joins TRBV20-1 and TRBJ2-5; D is ambiguous. CDR3 length equals 14 residues. Germline V CDR1 and CDR2: DFQATT, SNEGSKA (reference sequence). Trimming removed 6 bases at V and 2 bases at J, with 16 bases between. Written as DNA, the CDR3 is TGCAGTGCCCCCCAAACGACGGTACAAGAGACCCAGTACTTC. Its protein is CSAPQTTVQETQYF.

This clonotype was counted a few times. V and J are TRBV14 and TRBJ2-5; 8 bases map to TRBD2. Unmatched junction bases numbered 6, after V lost 0 bases and J lost 3 bases. The CDR3 runs to 16 residues. The germline gives CDR1 SGHDN, CDR2 FVKESK. As DNA, the CDR3 is TGTGCCAGCAGCCAAGAAAGACTAGCGCGAAAAGAGACCCAGTACTTC. Translating gives CASSQERLARKETQYF.

This clonotype showed up many times. The chain combines TRBV9 with TRBJ2-5; D unclear. Germline V gives CDR1 SGDLS, CDR2 YYNGEE. The CDR3 length is 15 residues. Between the trimmed V and J ends, which lost 0 bases and 4 bases, there was a span of 13 bases. The CDR3 sequence is CASSVGTAVVETQYF. The CDR3 DNA reads TGTGCCAGCAGCGTAGGTACTGCCGTTGTAGAGACCCAGTACTTC.

In this sample, this clonotype turned up a few times. The genes are TRBV9 and TRBJ1-3; no firm D call. V dropped 4 bases and J dropped 0 bases, with 14 bases sitting between them. The germline CDR1 and CDR2 sequences are SGDLS and YYNGEE. The CDR3 totals 16 residues. CDR3 DNA: TGTGCCAGCAGCCCAAAACGACTGAGCTCTGGAAACACCATATATTTT. It codes for CASSPKRLSSGNTIYF.

This clonotype was counted between two and nine times. This chain joins TRBV5-4 and TRBJ2-1; maybe TRBD2 (5 bases). This CDR3 region has 15 residues. Germline CDR1 is SGHNT and CDR2 is YYREEE (reference sequence). Trimming pared 0 bases from V and 2 bases from J, leaving 9 bases between. The CDR3 nucleotides are TGTGCCAGCAGCTTGGTCGCGGGCACCTACAATGAGCAGTTCTTC. It encodes CASSLVAGTYNEQFF.

The gene calls are TRBV7-2 and TRBJ2-7, with 10 bases identical to TRBD2. The ends lost 5 bases at V and 4 bases at J; junction bases unmatched: 8. CDR1 SGHTA and CDR2 FQGNSA come from the germline V gene. This CDR3 has 15 amino acids. The CDR3 loop reads CASSRGTSDRYEQYF. For the CDR3, the DNA is TGTGCCAGCAGCCGAGGGACTAGCGATCGGTACGAGCAGTACTTC. Supplemented by reference TRBV7-2 and TRBJ2-7, the full variable domain reads GAGVSQSPSNKVTEKGKDVELRCDPISGHTALYWYRQSLGQGLEFLIYFQGNSAPDKSGLPSDRFSAERTGGSVSTLTIQRTQQEDSAVYLCASSRGTSDRYEQYFGPGTRLTVT.

The chain has TRBV2 and TRBJ2-1; maybe TRBD1 (5 bases). V lost 4 bases and J 6 bases, leaving 16 bases between the germline ends. Germline CDR1 reads SNHLY; CDR2 reads FYNNEI. There are 15 residues in the CDR3. CDR3 sequence reads: CASSVGQGTFNEQFF. DNA for the CDR3: TGTGCCAGCAGTGTTGGGCAGGGAACGTTCAATGAGCAGTTCTTC.

Concerning this clonotype: Its ends do not fully match the called genes, so a read error is possible. The chain employs TRBV11-2 and TRBJ2-7; maybe TRBD2 (6 bases). The CDR3 runs 12 residues. Germline V CDR1 and CDR2: SGHAT, FQNNGV. This CDR3 reads CASSLGQGGLDF. The CDR3 DNA is TGTGCCAGCAGCTTAGGTCAGGGAGGCCTGGACTTC.

The CDR3 region has the DNA TGCGCCAGCGTCTCAGGGGGATCAGGGGATACGCAGTATTTT. Amino acids: CASVSGGSGDTQYF. This sequence joins TRBV5-1 and TRBJ2-3, with 7 bases aligning to TRBD1. Germline CDR1 and CDR2: SGHRS and YFSETQ. This CDR3 is 14 amino acids long. V lost 7 bases, J lost 6 bases, and 11 bases stayed unmatched.

The CDR3 protein is CASSQDTLAANNEQFF. The CDR3 DNA follows: TGTGCCAGCAGCCAAGACACGCTAGCGGCGAACAATGAGCAGTTCTTC. The gene calls are TRBV4-2 and TRBJ2-1; 7 bases line up with TRBD2. Germline V lookup: CDR1 LGHNA, CDR2 YNFKEQ. V lost 0 bases, J lost 5 bases, and 7 bases stayed unmatched. This CDR3 contains 16 residues.

This clonotype was counted a few times. The rearrangement links TRBV18 to TRBJ2-5; 7 nucleotides match TRBD1. After removal of 3 bases from V and 1 base from J, the junction contained 8 bases not matched to a gene. Germline V gene data show CDR1 as KGHSH and CDR2 as LQKENI. This CDR3 contains 16 residues. As DNA, the CDR3 is TGTGCCAGCTCACCCAAGACAGGGCAGGCCCAAGAGACCCAGTACTTC. Translated: CASSPKTGQAQETQYF.

V and J are TRBV6-1 and TRBJ2-2; tentative D call: TRBD2 (6 bases). Trimming removed 6 bases from V and 0 bases from J, with 17 bases in between. The CDR3 sequence is 17 residues long. The V gene's germline CDR1 is MNHNS and CDR2 SASEGT. The CDR3 DNA reads as TGTGCCAGCAGCTGGAAGTCCGGCGGGGCGAACACCGGGGAGCTGTTTTTT. Its translation is CASSWKSGGANTGELFF.

This clonotype was observed a handful of times. V and J are TRBV29-1 and TRBJ1-5; D is undetermined. CDR1 SQVTM and CDR2 ANQGSEA come from the germline V gene. Trimming removed 5 bases at V and 0 bases at J, with 8 bases between. This CDR3 contains 13 residues. This CDR3 reads CSVKVNSNQPQHF. The CDR3 DNA reads as TGCAGCGTTAAAGTCAATAGCAATCAGCCCCAGCATTTT.